This T cell receptor (beta chain) was captured by sequencing in a study of T cells in Graves' hyperthyroidism and ophthalmopathy (dated by TCRdb to 2018 to 2020). At the level of the whole study: Peripheral blood was sampled at the time of initial diagnosis, prior to any treatment. The 85 to 100 discovery patients were randomly split 7:3 into training and test sets. In addition, the study compared T-cell repertoires in thyroid tissue and in blood from six Graves' hyperthyroidism patients. Prospective prediction of ophthalmopathy was tested in an independent validation cohort of some 19 hyperthyroidism patients and around 16 patients who later progressed to ophthalmopathy. The paper describes TCR Vbeta CDR3 sequencing of 140 or so peripheral blood samples, made up of some 40 ophthalmopathy patients, some 76 hyperthyroidism patients and 17 progressor patients. Following sampling, methimazole starting at 30 mg daily was given to hyperthyroidism patients, and high-dose intravenous methylprednisolone was given to ophthalmopathy patients. TCR V-J signatures able to tell the groups apart were searched for in a discovery cohort of 95 or so patients, of whom around 42 had Graves' ophthalmopathy and more than 55 had stable Graves' hyperthyroidism. What the research found in general, with its limitations: A 13 V-J signature model separated ophthalmopathy from stable hyperthyroidism, with around 91% sensitivity and 81.08% specificity in cross-validation and 80%/75% in testing. In validation, the model predicted progression to ophthalmopathy a median of roughly six months before onset, with about 70% sensitivity and about 72% specificity. Sample size was not statistically predetermined, and investigators were not blinded to group allocation. Most expanded thyroid clonotypes (frequency above 0.001) were also detected in blood, a finding suggesting that blood repertoires may reflect thyroid immune responses.

V is pruned by 1 base and J by 5 bases, leaving 9 bases of the junction without a gene match. CDR1 is given as DFQATT and CDR2 as SNEGSKA, both from the germline V gene (reference sequence). The CDR3, from cysteine to phenylalanine, totals 16 residues. Here the CDR3 DNA is all that survives: 48 bases in frame from base 1. This clonotype has at least ten counts. Its antigen is not yet known. No base quality information exists; no much larger clone differs at one position. The TCR beta CDR3 regions were amplified from RNA transcripts. A first-round RT-PCR of the TCR CDR3 used the HTBI primer set with the Qiagen OneStep RT-PCR kit. Libraries were constructed in a second round of multiplex PCR, after which size selection and purification were carried out. Libraries were sequenced paired-end with 100 bp reads on an Illumina HiSeq2000. In the source study's methods: SOAPnuke was used to process the raw data, with reads discarded if the reads contained adapters or uncalled bases, had a mean Phred below 15, or lacked an exact constant-primer or identifier match. COPE v1.2.5 was used to merge high-quality paired reads, and clonotypes were defined as unique nucleotide sequences. MiTCR v1.1 was used to align the clonotypes against IMGT TRBV, TRBD and TRBJ reference segments. Analysis was restricted to V-J combinations with a frequency above 0.0001, which covered roughly 99% of repertoires. The TCS score was defined as the ratio of F50 (clonal expansion) to E x V (chaos), calculated using BLOSUM62-based TCRdist between CDR3 peptides within each V-J. Welch's t-statistics and random forest reduced several hundred V-J features to 10 to 15, which were used in a naive Bayes classifier (R e1071). TCRdb applied fastp at Q25 and MiXCR to the public reads, then kept only in-frame beta chains. Every distinct CDR3 protein forms one entry, paired with its most common genes and DNA. None of the V and J calls come from the authors' own analysis; TCRdb made them. This sample is represented by around 250,000 distinct CDR3 sequences; less than 15% of them were singletons. The ten most abundant clones make up 13% of the sample.

Hyperthyroidism patients were newly diagnosed, with disease duration under 2 months, and aged 18 to 65 years. The study excluded patients with uncontrolled infections, other autoimmune diseases, pregnancy or lactation. Diagnoses relied on clinical symptoms, serum thyroxine and TRAb, thyroid ultrasound and orbital computed tomography. For progressor patients, blood was drawn at the first diagnosis of hyperthyroidism, before any ophthalmopathy symptoms had appeared. Ficoll-Paque density gradient centrifugation was used to isolate PBMCs from 8 to 10 ml of fresh peripheral blood. Progressor patients were initially diagnosed with Graves' hyperthyroidism and developed ophthalmopathy during follow-up. Total RNA was extracted with Trizol reagent, and quality was checked on an Agilent 2100 Bioanalyzer.

The source is a woman between 40 and 55 years old with Graves' hyperthyroidism that later progressed to Graves' ophthalmopathy. The chain was built from TRBV20-1 and TRBJ2-4, with 9 middle bases fitting TRBD1. The sample comprised blood. CDR3 reads: CSARGGQGPLENIQYF. The bases are TGCAGTGCTAGAGGGGGACAGGGACCCCTTGAAAACATTCAGTACTTC.